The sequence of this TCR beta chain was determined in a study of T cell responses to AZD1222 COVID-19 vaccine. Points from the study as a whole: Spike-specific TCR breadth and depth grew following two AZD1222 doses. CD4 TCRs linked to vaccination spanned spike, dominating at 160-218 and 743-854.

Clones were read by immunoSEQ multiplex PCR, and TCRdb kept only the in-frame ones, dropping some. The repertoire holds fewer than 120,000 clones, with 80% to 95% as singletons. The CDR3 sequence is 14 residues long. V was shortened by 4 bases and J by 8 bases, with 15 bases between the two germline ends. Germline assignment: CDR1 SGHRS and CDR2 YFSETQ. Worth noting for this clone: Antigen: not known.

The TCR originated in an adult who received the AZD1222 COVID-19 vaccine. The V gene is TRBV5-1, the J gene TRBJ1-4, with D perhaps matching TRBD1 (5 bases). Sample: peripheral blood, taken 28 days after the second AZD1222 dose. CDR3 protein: CASSRTARGEKLFF. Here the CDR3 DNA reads TGCGCCAGCAGCCGGACTGCGAGGGGCGAAAAACTGTTTTTT.